A single sample is the source of the 29 T cell receptor beta chains below, sequenced in a study of T cell responses to AZD1222 COVID-19 vaccine. Clones were sequenced by immunoSEQ multiplex PCR, and TCRdb holds only the in-frame ones, with some missing. The table has tens of thousands of clones, around three quarters seen once. Sequencing used peripheral blood, obtained 28 days after the second AZD1222 dose. All receptors derive from an adult who received the AZD1222 COVID-19 vaccine.

The genes are TRBV9 and TRBJ1-1; a weak D match, TRBD1 (5 bases). Per germline, CDR1 SGDLS and CDR2 YYNGEE. V gave up 0 bases and J gave up 5 bases, with 14 bases separating them. This CDR3 has 15 residues. The CDR3 loop reads CASSVAGDGGTEAFF. The CDR3 DNA follows: TGTGCCAGCAGCGTAGCTGGGGATGGGGGAACTGAAGCTTTCTTT. Filled out from reference TRBV9 and TRBJ1-1, the complete variable domain reads DSGVTQTPKHLITATGQRVTLRCSPRSGDLSVYWYQQSLDQGLQFLIQYYNGEERAKGNILERFSAQQFPDLHSELNLSSLELGDSALYFCASSVAGDGGTEAFFGQGTRLTVV.

This clone was recorded only once. The chain is built from TRBV6-6 and TRBJ1-6; D uncertain. The CDR3 length is 14 residues. Germline V CDR1 and CDR2: MNHNY, SVGAGI (reference sequence). Trimming pared 4 bases from V and 6 bases from J, leaving 10 bases between. This CDR3 is CASSSPGINSPLHF. The CDR3, as DNA: TGTGCCAGCAGTTCTCCGGGAATTAATTCACCCCTCCACTTT.

CDR3 region: CASNLQGAVGELFF. The CDR3 DNA follows: TGTGCCAGCAATTTACAGGGGGCGGTCGGGGAGCTGTTTTTT. The J gene is TRBJ2-2, the V gene TRBV7-8; 9 positions match TRBD1. J gave up 7 bases and V 7 bases, and 7 bases lay outside the gene matches. The CDR3 runs 14 residues. Germline V gene lookup returns CDR1 SGHVS and CDR2 FQNEAQ.

This clone was detected a few times. The rearrangement uses TRBV5-1 and TRBJ2-5; the D gene is possibly TRBD2 (6 bases). V lost 5 bases and J 3 bases, leaving 8 bases between the germline ends. Germline V gene lookup returns CDR1 SGHRS and CDR2 YFSETQ. CDR3 length: 12 residues. CDR3 sequence reads: CASRASEETQYF. The CDR3 DNA reads as TGCGCCAGCAGGGCTAGCGAAGAGACCCAGTACTTC.

The rearrangement links TRBV6-4 to TRBJ1-1, with a possible D match to TRBD1 (5 bases). V lost 0 bases to trimming and J lost 6 bases, with 17 bases between them. The CDR3 covers 16 residues. The germline CDR1 and CDR2 sequences are MRHNA and SNTAGT. The CDR3 loop reads CASSDSWGLNVAEAFF. CDR3 coding DNA: TGTGCCAGCAGTGACTCTTGGGGGTTGAACGTAGCTGAAGCTTTCTTT.

The gene calls are TRBV9 and TRBJ2-3; D possibly matches TRBD1 or TRBD2 (6 bases each). V was clipped by 0 bases and J by 3 bases, with 20 bases between them. Germline V gene lookup returns CDR1 SGDLS and CDR2 YYNGEE. The CDR3 is 18 residues long. DNA for the CDR3: TGTGCCAGCAGCGTAGGGGTGATGGGGGGCAGGAAAACAGATACGCAGTATTTT. Encoded protein: CASSVGVMGGRKTDTQYF.

This chain links TRBV5-1 with TRBJ1-4; TRBD1 aligns across 9 bases. Germline loops: CDR1 SGHRS, CDR2 YFSETQ. V shed 8 bases and J 5 bases; nucleotides not matched to a gene: 7. The CDR3 is 14 amino acids. The CDR3 is CASGYGTGNEKLFF. In nucleotides, the CDR3 is TGCGCCAGTGGGTATGGGACAGGGAATGAAAAACTGTTTTTT.

This clone was observed a few times. The chain joins TRBV5-6 to TRBJ1-3; D is possibly TRBD1 (5 bases). Per germline, CDR1 SGHDT and CDR2 YYEEEE. The CDR3 spans 15 residues. V was clipped by 2 bases and J by 0 bases, with 9 bases between them. The CDR3 DNA is TGTGCCAGCAGCTTTCTGGGGGACTCTGGAAACACCATATATTTT. It is translated as CASSFLGDSGNTIYF.

The chain joins TRBV27 to TRBJ2-2; 8 positions agree with TRBD1. From germline, CDR1 is MNHEY and CDR2 SMNVEV (reference sequence). The V gene end was trimmed by 6 bases and the J gene end by 0 bases; junction bases not matched to a gene: 3. The CDR3 has 15 amino acids. In DNA, the CDR3 is TGTGCCAGCAGACGGACAGGGACGAACACCGGGGAGCTGTTTTTT. This translates into CASRRTGTNTGELFF.

This sequence joins TRBV6-2 or TRBV6-3 and TRBJ2-7, with TRBD2 as a possible D gene (5 bases). Between the trimmed V and J ends, which lost 2 bases and 3 bases, there was a span of 5 bases. The germline V gene encodes CDR1 MNHEY and CDR2 SVGEGT. CDR3 length: 12 amino acids. The CDR3 nucleotides are TGTGCCAGCAGTTACACTAGCTACGAGCAGTACTTC. Translated, it gives CASSYTSYEQYF.

The chain uses TRBV10-3 and TRBJ2-3; no reliable D call. CDR1 ENHRY and CDR2 SYGVKD come from the germline V gene. Trimming stripped 4 bases from V and 6 bases from J, with 8 bases between. This CDR3 spans 12 amino acids. This CDR3 reads CAISGAGDTQYF. CDR3 nucleotide sequence: TGTGCCATCAGTGGAGCTGGGGATACGCAGTATTTT.

The chain carries TRBV6-5 and TRBJ1-5, with D unresolved. This CDR3 comprises 12 residues. Germline loops: CDR1 MNHEY, CDR2 SVGAGI. The ends were cut back, 6 bases at V and 5 bases at J, with 8 bases in the middle. The CDR3 nucleotides read TGTGCCAGCAGGGCATGGGATCAGCCCCAGCATTTT. Translated, it gives CASRAWDQPQHF.

This chain links TRBV6-2 or TRBV6-3 with TRBJ2-1, with 11 bases that match TRBD2. There are 17 residues in the CDR3. The V gene end was trimmed by 2 bases and the J gene end by 0 bases; junction bases not matched to a gene: 3. Germline V gene sequence: CDR1 MNHEY, CDR2 SVGEGT. The CDR3, as DNA: TGTGCCAGCAGTTACGGTAGCGGGGGGGCCTCCTACAATGAGCAGTTCTTC. Protein: CASSYGSGGASYNEQFF.

The rearrangement uses TRBV14 and TRBJ1-1; the D gene is possibly TRBD1 (6 bases). The CDR3 runs 15 residues. V was pared by 1 base and J by 1 base, with 10 bases between. Germline V CDR1 and CDR2: SGHDN, FVKESK. The CDR3 spells CASSQVGGGNTEAFF. The CDR3 nucleotides are TGTGCCAGCAGCCAAGTAGGGGGGGGGAACACTGAAGCTTTCTTT. Looking up the rest from reference TRBV14 and TRBJ1-1 gives the full variable domain: EAGVTQFPSHSVIEKGQTVTLRCDPISGHDNLYWYRRVMGKEIKFLLHFVKESKQDESGMPNNRFLAERTGGTYSTLKVQPAELEDSGVYFCASSQVGGGNTEAFFGQGTRLTVV.

The chain recombines TRBV5-1 with TRBJ2-1; D gene uncertain. This CDR3 is built from 15 residues. Trimming cost V 0 bases and J 6 bases, with 13 bases left between them. Germline CDR1 SGHRS, CDR2 YFSETQ. The CDR3 DNA is TGCGCCAGCAGCTTGGGTGAGAGTCCTTCCAATGAGCAGTTCTTC. As protein: CASSLGESPSNEQFF. Full variable domain (missing parts from reference TRBV5-1 and TRBJ2-1): KAGVTQTPRYLIKTRGQQVTLSCSPISGHRSVSWYQQTPGQGLQFLFEYFSETQRNKGNFPGRFSGRQFSNSRSEMNVSTLELGDSALYLCASSLGESPSNEQFFGPGTRLTVL.

This rearrangement joins TRBV7-8 to TRBJ2-4; D is perhaps TRBD2 (6 bases). V lost 3 bases and J lost 6, with 15 bases in between. The CDR3 sequence is 15 residues long. The V gene's germline CDR1 is SGHVS and CDR2 FQNEAQ. The DNA for the CDR3 is TGTGCCAGCAGCTTCTACCCCGGCGGGGTAAACATTCAGTACTTC. This sequence encodes CASSFYPGGVNIQYF.

The chain couples TRBV19 to TRBJ1-2; 10 bases are a match to TRBD1. The germline V gene encodes CDR1 LNHDA and CDR2 SQIVND (reference sequence). The CDR3 runs to 16 residues. J gave up 4 bases and V 4 bases, and 9 bases lay outside the gene matches. CDR3 bases: TGTGCCAGTAGTACCCCACCGGGACAGGGGCTCTATGGCTACACCTTC. Translating it yields CASSTPPGQGLYGYTF.

The chain uses TRBV28 and TRBJ1-2; 7 bases are a match to TRBD1. There are 14 residues in the CDR3. With V trimmed by 9 bases and J by 7 bases, 14 bases remained unmatched. Germline lookup yields CDR1 MDHEN and CDR2 SYDVKM. The CDR3 sequence: CASDRDVSASGYTF. The CDR3 DNA reads TGTGCCAGTGACAGGGATGTCTCCGCTAGTGGCTACACCTTC.

The chain uses TRBV7-9 and TRBJ1-1, with D possibly TRBD1 on 6 matching bases. There are 14 residues in the CDR3. V was cut by 5 bases and J by 1 base, with 11 bases left in between. Germline CDR1 reads SEHNR; CDR2 reads FQNEAQ (reference sequence). The CDR3 sequence is CASSLRTENTEAFF. The DNA of the CDR3 is TGTGCCAGCAGCCTCAGGACAGAGAACACTGAAGCTTTCTTT. Complete variable domain (other parts from reference TRBV7-9 and TRBJ1-1): DTGVSQNPRHKITKRGQNVTFRCDPISEHNRLYWYRQTLGQGPEFLTYFQNEAQLEKSRLLSDRFSAERPKGSFSTLEIQRTEQGDSAMYLCASSLRTENTEAFFGQGTRLTVV.

The rearrangement links TRBV25-1 to TRBJ2-2, with TRBD2 identical over 10 bases. Germline values: CDR1 MGHDK, CDR2 SYGVNS. CDR3 length: 15 residues. V was pared by 4 bases and J by 1 base, with 0 bases of the junction left unmatched. The CDR3 loop reads CASSGLAGNTGELFF. For the CDR3, the DNA is TGTGCCAGCAGTGGACTAGCGGGGAACACCGGGGAGCTGTTTTTT.

This sequence joins TRBV6-1 and TRBJ2-7; D may match TRBD1 or TRBD2 (5 bases each). The germline V gene has CDR1 MNHNS and CDR2 SASEGT. V shed 1 base and J shed 9 bases, with 22 bases lying between them. This CDR3 is 16 amino acids long. The CDR3 here is CASSEELWDRIMLQYF. CDR3 sequence (DNA): TGTGCCAGCAGTGAAGAGCTCTGGGACCGTATCATGTTGCAGTACTTC.

The gene calls are TRBV4-1 and TRBJ1-6; D is ambiguous. The CDR3 has 16 residues. Germline V gene lookup returns CDR1 MGHRA and CDR2 YSYEKL. V dropped 0 bases and J dropped 0 bases, with 6 bases sitting between them. For the CDR3, the DNA is TGCGCCAGCAGCCAAGATTCTAGCTCCTATAATTCACCCCTCCACTTT. Residues: CASSQDSSSYNSPLHF.

V usage is TRBV6-5 and J usage is TRBJ2-7, with 11 bases that match TRBD2. J lost 7 bases, V lost 6 bases, and 8 bases had no gene match. The CDR3 loop spans 14 amino acids. CDR1 and CDR2 from the germline V gene are MNHEY and SVGAGI. CDR3 DNA sequence: TGTGCCAGCAGGGCCGGGACTAGCGGTCGTGAGCAGTACTTC. Protein product: CASRAGTSGREQYF.

V is TRBV7-3 and J is TRBJ1-6; perhaps TRBD1 as D (5 bases). The CDR3 loop spans 13 amino acids. Looked up from germline, CDR1 is SGHTA and CDR2 is FQGTGA. Trimming removed 3 bases at V and 7 bases at J, with 7 bases between. The CDR3 DNA follows: TGTGCCAGCAGCTTGGGGGTGAATTCACCCCTCCACTTT. Its translation is CASSLGVNSPLHF.

This clone occurred once. This chain joins TRBV4-1 and TRBJ2-3, with no clear D. There are 14 residues in the CDR3. The V gene's germline CDR1 is MGHRA and CDR2 YSYEKL. V lost 0 bases and J lost 7, with 11 bases in between. This CDR3 reads CASSQDRTLHTQYF. The CDR3 DNA reads as TGCGCCAGCAGCCAAGATCGAACACTTCATACGCAGTATTTT.

The genes are TRBV28 and TRBJ2-2; 7 bases map to TRBD1. With V trimmed by 2 bases and J by 3 bases, 3 bases remained unmatched. The germline CDR1 and CDR2 sequences are MDHEN and SYDVKM. CDR3 length: 15 amino acids. The CDR3 DNA is TGTGCCAGCAGTTTAACGACAGGGCACACCGGGGAGCTGTTTTTT. It translates to CASSLTTGHTGELFF.

The chain is built from TRBV7-9 and TRBJ2-7; TRBD1 agrees at 9 bases. The ends lost 4 bases at V and 6 bases at J; junction bases unmatched: 7. Looked up from germline, CDR1 is SEHNR and CDR2 is FQNEAQ (reference sequence). This CDR3 spans 14 amino acids. The CDR3 DNA reads TGTGCCAGCAGCTCCGGGACAGGGACCTTCGAGCAGTACTTC. As protein: CASSSGTGTFEQYF.

The chain employs TRBV6-5 and TRBJ1-2; no definite D call. Trimming stripped 2 bases from V and 4 bases from J, with 17 bases between. Germline CDR1 is MNHEY and CDR2 is SVGAGI. The CDR3 loop spans 16 amino acids. The CDR3 loop is CASSYGQAATLYGYTF. The CDR3 DNA reads as TGTGCCAGCAGTTACGGGCAGGCAGCGACTCTCTATGGCTACACCTTC.

The genes are TRBV14 and TRBJ2-3, with TRBD2 as a possible D gene (5 bases). CDR3 length: 15 residues. In germline, CDR1 is SGHDN, CDR2 FVKESK. The ends were cut back, 3 bases at V and 0 bases at J, with 10 bases in the middle. The CDR3 protein is CASSHPSGSTDTQYF. Written as DNA, the CDR3 is TGTGCCAGCAGCCACCCCAGCGGCAGCACAGATACGCAGTATTTT.